A selection of T cell receptor beta chains follows, all from one sample in a study of beta chain features in type 1 diabetes. Clones were read by immunoSEQ multiplex PCR, and TCRdb kept only the in-frame ones, dropping some. Altogether more than 250,000 clones are present, about 15% being singletons, with the ten largest covering less than 0.02%. Sequenced material: naive CD4+ T cells from blood. The receptors were sampled from a man between 18 and 35 years old with type 1 diabetes. The CDR3 runs from the conserved cysteine through the conserved F or W. The D gene is left open where the match is weak. Clone size, where shown, is once, few, many, or a class for clones that have expanded.

V,D,size,J,DNA,CDR3
TRBV7-9,TRBD2,.,TRBJ2-7,TGTGCCAGCAGCCGGGGCCCCCAGGGACTAGCGGGAGACGAGCAGTACTTC,CASSRGPQGLAGDEQYF
TRBV30,.,.,TRBJ2-5,TGTGCCTGGAGTGTTCAGGGGGAGACCCAGTACTTC,CAWSVQGETQYF
TRBV7-8,TRBD2,few,TRBJ2-1,TGTGCCAGCAGCCTAAGAAGACTAGCGGGGCTCAATGAGCAGTTCTTC,CASSLRRLAGLNEQFF
TRBV5-1,.,.,TRBJ2-1,TGCGCCAGCTCGGCAGGCGACGTGGGGCATGAGCAGTTCTTC,CASSAGDVGHEQFF
TRBV10-2,.,.,TRBJ2-3,TGCGCCAGCAGTGAGTCTGGACTTTCCACAGATACGCAGTATTTT,CASSESGLSTDTQYF
TRBV5-1,TRBD2,.,TRBJ2-3,TGCGCCAGCAGCTTGGTAGTCAGCGGGAGCTCAGATACGCAGTATTTT,CASSLVVSGSSDTQYF
TRBV6-6,.,few,TRBJ2-2,TGTGCCAGCCTGGGCAGGGAGAACACCGGGGAGCTGTTTTTT,CASLGRENTGELFF
TRBV30,TRBD1,.,TRBJ1-2,TGTGCCTGGGACAAACAGGGGCGTAGCGGCTACACCTTC,CAWDKQGRSGYTF
TRBV5-1,TRBD2,few,TRBJ2-1,TGCGCCAGCAGCTTGGAGTCGGGAGGGCTGAATGAGCAGTTCTTC,CASSLESGGLNEQFF
TRBV18,TRBD1,few,TRBJ2-7,TGTGCCAGCTCACCGAATGGACAGGTCTACGAGCAGTACTTC,CASSPNGQVYEQYF
TRBV5-4,TRBD1,.,TRBJ1-4,TGTGCCTCCAGGGGGCCGTCTAATGAAAAACTGTTTTTT,CASRGPSNEKLFF
TRBV18,.,few,TRBJ2-7,TGTGCCAGCTCACCCCCCGGTATGACCTACGAGCAGTACTTC,CASSPPGMTYEQYF
TRBV6-5,.,.,TRBJ2-5,TGTGCCAGCAGTGACAGTCGGCAGACCCAGTACTTC,CASSDSRQTQYF
TRBV6-5,TRBD1,.,TRBJ2-5,TGTGCCAGCAGTCTCGGACAGGGAAAAGAGACCCAGTACTTC,CASSLGQGKETQYF
TRBV5-1,TRBD1,once,TRBJ2-7,TGCGCCAGCAGCTTCGGGTCCCCGGGACAGAGCTCCTACGAGCAGTACTTC,CASSFGSPGQSSYEQYF
TRBV5-1,TRBD1,.,TRBJ1-1,TGCGCCAGCAGCGACGACCGGGACAGGGGACTTGAAGCTTTCTTT,CASSDDRDRGLEAFF
TRBV6-6,.,few,TRBJ2-7,TGTGCCAGCAGGGAGGGGCGGGGCCCAGGAGTCCCCGAGCAGTACTTC,CASREGRGPGVPEQYF
TRBV13,TRBD2,few,TRBJ2-3,TGTGCCAGCAGCTTGAGTAGCGGGGGGGCAAATACGCAGTATTTT,CASSLSSGGANTQYF
TRBV5-4,TRBD1,.,TRBJ1-1,TGTGCCAGCAGCCCAACGGGACAGCAGAACACTGAAGCTTTCTTT,CASSPTGQQNTEAFF
TRBV7-2,.,.,TRBJ2-2,TGTGCCAGCAGTAACAGGAACCTGAACACCGGGGAGCTGTTTTTT,CASSNRNLNTGELFF
TRBV27,.,.,TRBJ2-7,TGTGCCAGCAGTTTACCATCCGGTCGAGGGATCGCCGAGCAGTACTTC,CASSLPSGRGIAEQYF
TRBV20-1,TRBD2,few,TRBJ2-3,TGCAGTGCGCGACTAGCGGGCACGCAGTATTTT,CSARLAGTQYF
TRBV27,TRBD2,few,TRBJ2-1,TGTGCCAGCAGTAGACTAGCGGGAATGAATGAGCAGTTCTTC,CASSRLAGMNEQFF
TRBV2,TRBD1,.,TRBJ1-2,TGTGCCAGCAGTGGCACAGGGGACTATGGCTACACCTTC,CASSGTGDYGYTF
TRBV7-9,.,.,TRBJ2-1,TGTGCCAGCAGCTTAACAGGGTCGGGTGAGCAGTTCTTC,CASSLTGSGEQFF
TRBV29-1,TRBD1,few,TRBJ2-6,TGCAGCGTTTTGGGTGGGGACAGGGGCTCTGGGGCCAACGTCCTGACTTTC,CSVLGGDRGSGANVLTF
TRBV15,.,few,TRBJ2-6,TGTGCCACCAGCGAGAGATATATTAGCTCTGGGGCCAACGTCCTGACTTTC,CATSERYISSGANVLTF
TRBV18,TRBD1,few,TRBJ2-3,TGTGCCAGCGCCCTCGGGACAGGGAGCACAGATACGCAGTATTTT,CASALGTGSTDTQYF
TRBV12-5,TRBD2,few,TRBJ2-1,TGTGCTAGTGGTTCCTCCGGGACTAGCGGCAACAATGAGCAGTTCTTC,CASGSSGTSGNNEQFF
TRBV15,.,.,TRBJ2-3,TGTGCCACCAGCAGAGCTAGCACAGATACGCAGTATTTT,CATSRASTDTQYF
TRBV15,.,few,TRBJ2-7,TGTGCCACCAGCAGAGGTAGGGGGTTCTCCTACGAGCAGTACTTC,CATSRGRGFSYEQYF
TRBV6-5,.,.,TRBJ1-3,TGTGCCAGCAGCTCGCCCCGACAGGGAAACACCATATATTTT,CASSSPRQGNTIYF
TRBV5-1,TRBD2,.,TRBJ2-3,TGCGCCAGCAGCTACTTCGGACTAGCGGGGGGCCGACCCACAGATACGCAGTATTTT,CASSYFGLAGGRPTDTQYF
TRBV4-3,TRBD1,.,TRBJ1-4,TGCGCCAGCAGCCTCATGGGGGGCCAGGGGGCCCTTAATGAAAAACTGTTTTTT,CASSLMGGQGALNEKLFF
TRBV21-1,.,few,TRBJ2-3,TGTGCCAGCAGCGCGGGATCCACAGATACGCAGTATTTT,CASSAGSTDTQYF
TRBV27,TRBD1,once,TRBJ2-2,TGTGCCAGCAGAAATACCAAAAGGGGGCTAAACACCGGGGAGCTGTTTTTT,CASRNTKRGLNTGELFF
TRBV29-1,.,few,TRBJ1-1,TGCAGCGCCCTTTGGGGAGGGCGGGGAACTGAAGCTTTCTTT,CSALWGGRGTEAFF
TRBV5-1,.,few,TRBJ2-7,TGCGCCAGCAGCTTGTCTATCGAGAACGAGCAGTACTTC,CASSLSIENEQYF
TRBV4-2,TRBD1,.,TRBJ1-2,TGTGCCAGCCAGACTACGACAGGGTGGAACTATGGCTACACCTTC,CASQTTTGWNYGYTF
TRBV5-4,TRBD1,.,TRBJ2-3,TGTGCCAGCAGCTTCTCCAGGGGGCGGGGCACAGATACGCAGTATTTT,CASSFSRGRGTDTQYF